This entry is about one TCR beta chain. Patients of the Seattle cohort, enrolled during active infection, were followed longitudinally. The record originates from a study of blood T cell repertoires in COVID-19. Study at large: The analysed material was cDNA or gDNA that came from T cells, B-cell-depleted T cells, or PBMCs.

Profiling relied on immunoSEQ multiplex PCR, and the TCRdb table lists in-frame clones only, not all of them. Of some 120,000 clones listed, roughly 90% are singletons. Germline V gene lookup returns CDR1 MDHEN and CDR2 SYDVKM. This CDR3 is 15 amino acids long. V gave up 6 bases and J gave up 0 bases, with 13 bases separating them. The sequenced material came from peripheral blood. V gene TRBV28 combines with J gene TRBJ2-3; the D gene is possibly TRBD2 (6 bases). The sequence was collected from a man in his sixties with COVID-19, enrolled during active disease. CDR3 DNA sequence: TGTGCCAGCAGCTCCAGCGGGCTTAGCACAGATACGCAGTATTTT. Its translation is CASSSSGLSTDTQYF.